The 5 T cell receptor beta chains presented below share a single source sample, sequenced in a study of tumor-infiltrating lymphocytes in primary liver carcinoma. Unsorted bulk tissue (20-30 mg) underwent RNA and DNA co-extraction. Constant-region priming of 500 to 550 ng total RNA yielded TCR beta cDNA. Nested multiplex PCR, run for three rounds with slightly modified ARM-PCR, yielded TCR beta libraries. Researchers ran the first two PCR rounds for roughly 10 cycles each with TRBV1-TRBV30 forward primers and a C-beta reverse primer. TCRdb redid the calling of the multiplex PCR reads with MiXCR, one entry per CDR3 protein. Here the sample spans 84,000 or so distinct CDR3 sequences, around 70% being singletons. Sequences were obtained from liver tumor tissue from sampling region 1. Sample subset: tumor region T1, superior pole. The receptors shown here come from a middle-aged man with primary liver carcinoma and hepatitis B virus infection.

This clonotype was seen at least ten times. The chain couples TRBV10-1 to TRBJ2-7, with TRBD2 as a possible D gene (6 bases). V lost 4 bases to trimming and J lost 3 bases, with 13 bases between them. The V gene's germline CDR1 is WNHNN and CDR2 SYGVQD (reference sequence). The CDR3 is 14 amino acids. The CDR3 coding sequence is TGCGCCAGCAGTGGGGGTAGCGGAGACTACGAGCAGTACTTC. Translation: CASSGGSGDYEQYF.

This sequence joins TRBV6-5 and TRBJ2-3; tentatively, D is TRBD2 (5 bases). Germline CDR1 and CDR2: MNHEY and SVGAGI. The CDR3 loop spans 14 amino acids. Trimming shortened V by 7 bases and J by 3 bases, and 14 bases separated the two germline ends. CDR3 protein: CASNLGDTTDTQYF. In DNA, the CDR3 is TGTGCCAGCAATCTGGGAGATACTACAGATACGCAGTATTTT.

In the case of this clonotype: A read error is possible here, since a much larger clone lies one base away. This chain joins TRBV6-6 and TRBJ1-3; D unresolved. The CDR3 totals 16 residues. Looked up from germline, CDR1 is MNHNY and CDR2 is SVGAGI (reference sequence). CDR3 DNA: TGTGTCAGCAGTTACTCTGCCCTAACCTCTGGAAACACCATATATTTT. Encoded protein: CVSSYSALTSGNTIYF.

To note about this clonotype: One base away lies a much larger clone, so this may be a sequencing read error. CDR3 sequence: CASRAGTGVDTEAFF. CDR3 nucleotide sequence: TGCGCCAGCAGAGCCGGGACAGGGGTGGACACTGAAGCTTTCTTT. The V and J genes are TRBV5-1 and TRBJ1-1, with 10 positions matching TRBD1. This CDR3 has 15 amino acids. The V gene's germline CDR1 is SGHRS and CDR2 YFSETQ. Trimming cost V 5 bases and J 3 bases; bases outside gene matches: 7.

With respect to this clonotype: The CDR3 does not end in the conserved phenylalanine or tryptophan, so this is likely a read error. The chain links TRBV5-1 to TRBJ2-2; D is perhaps TRBD2 (6 bases). The V gene's germline CDR1 is SGHRS and CDR2 YFSETQ. The CDR3 covers 18 residues. Trimming cost V 1 base and J 5 bases, with 21 bases left between them. The CDR3 loop reads CASSLMFGGTVKTGELFS. Here the CDR3 DNA reads TGCGCCAGCAGCTTGATGTTTGGAGGGACGGTGAAGACCGGGGAGCTGTTTTCT.